A single sample gave rise to the 10 T cell receptor beta chains below, sequenced in a study of blood T cell repertoires in COVID-19. Clones were read by immunoSEQ multiplex PCR, and TCRdb kept only the in-frame ones, dropping some. Of 280,000 or so clones detected, 87% appear once; the ten largest clones hold approximately 6%. Sequenced: PBMCs or T cells enriched from blood (not recorded which). All receptors derive from a woman aged 40 to 50 who had recovered from COVID-19.

The J gene is TRBJ1-5, the V gene TRBV30; D is ambiguous. Germline CDR1 reads GTSNPN; CDR2 reads SVGIG (reference sequence). The CDR3 has 14 amino acids. Trimming stripped 0 bases from V and 4 bases from J, with 10 bases between. CDR3 coding DNA: TGTGCCTGGAGTGTTTTAGCCACTAATCAGCCCCAGCATTTT. It yields the protein CAWSVLATNQPQHF.

The rearrangement links TRBV6-5 to TRBJ2-7; 10 positions match TRBD2. V lost 6 bases and J lost 4; bases outside the gene matches: 9. Germline assignment: CDR1 MNHEY and CDR2 SVGAGI. The CDR3 length is 15 residues. The CDR3 spells CASSPPLAGKYEQYF. For the CDR3, the DNA is TGTGCCAGCAGCCCCCCACTAGCGGGAAAGTACGAGCAGTACTTC.

This rearrangement joins TRBV5-4 to TRBJ2-1; D might be TRBD1 (7 bases). Deletions cut 5 bases from V and 7 bases from J, with 16 bases between. The CDR3 length is 14 residues. Per the germline V gene, CDR1 is SGHNT and CDR2 is YYREEE (reference sequence). CDR3 coding DNA: TGTGCCAGCAGTCAACAGGGGAGGACGAATGAGCAGTTCTTC. It is translated as CASSQQGRTNEQFF.

A remark on this clone: The sample has other DNA sequences that encode this CDR3 too. The J gene is TRBJ1-5, the V gene TRBV7-2; D is perhaps TRBD1 (6 bases). Germline CDR1 is SGHTA and CDR2 is FQGNSA. Trimming stripped 1 base from V and 4 bases from J, with 8 bases between. This CDR3 comprises 14 residues. In DNA form, the CDR3 reads TGTGCCAGCAGCTTAGGGCAGGGGAATCAGCCCCAGCATTTT. Translation: CASSLGQGNQPQHF. The full variable domain, with the rest looked up from reference TRBV7-2 and TRBJ1-5, is GAGVSQSPSNKVTEKGKDVELRCDPISGHTALYWYRQSLGQGLEFLIYFQGNSAPDKSGLPSDRFSAERTGGSVSTLTIQRTQQEDSAVYLCASSLGQGNQPQHFGDGTRLSIL.

The J gene is TRBJ1-4, the V gene TRBV21-1; TRBD1, the D gene given by the table, was not confirmed from the DNA. TRBV21-1 is a pseudogene locus. The CDR3 length is 15 residues. For the CDR3, the DNA is TGTGCCAGCAGCAGCAAGGACAGGGGTAATGAAAAACTGTTTTTT. It encodes CASSSKDRGNEKLFF.

The chain couples TRBV7-2 to TRBJ2-3; no firm D call. Between the trimmed V and J ends, which lost 5 bases and 4 bases, there was a span of 16 bases. The CDR3 loop spans 15 amino acids. Germline V gene sequence: CDR1 SGHTA, CDR2 FQGNSA. The CDR3 sequence is CASSLSSGWADTQYF. The CDR3 DNA follows: TGTGCCAGCAGCCTATCGTCCGGGTGGGCAGATACGCAGTATTTT.

This clone has a single count. The CDR3 DNA is TGTGCCAGTTCAGGGGGCCGTGGGGTTAATGAAAAACTGTTTTTT. This gives the protein CASSGGRGVNEKLFF. V and J are TRBV6-5 and TRBJ1-4; 8 nucleotides align to TRBD1. Germline loops: CDR1 MNHEY, CDR2 SVGAGI. V lost 9 bases and J lost 4; bases outside the gene matches: 10. This CDR3 spans 15 amino acids.

The gene calls are TRBV5-6 and TRBJ2-4, with D tentatively TRBD1 (6 bases). The germline V gene encodes CDR1 SGHDT and CDR2 YYEEEE. The CDR3 covers 15 residues. The V end lost 2 bases, the J end lost 3 bases, and 12 bases lay between the germline ends. CDR3 protein: CASSFLIGGKNIQYF. The CDR3 coding sequence is TGTGCCAGCAGCTTCCTTATAGGGGGCAAAAACATTCAGTACTTC. The full variable domain, rest sourced from reference TRBV5-6 and TRBJ2-4, is DAGVTQSPTHLIKTRGQQVTLRCSPKSGHDTVSWYQQALGQGPQFIFQYYEEEERQRGNFPDRFSGHQFPNYSSELNVNALLLGDSALYLCASSFLIGGKNIQYFGAGTRLSVL.

The chain links TRBV7-2 to TRBJ2-7; D remains ambiguous. In germline, CDR1 is SGHTA, CDR2 FQGNSA. CDR3 size: 15 residues. Trimming stripped 1 base from V and 0 bases from J, with 10 bases between. The CDR3 loop reads CASSLGTRSSYEQYF. The CDR3 DNA reads TGTGCCAGCAGCTTAGGTACGAGGAGCTCCTACGAGCAGTACTTC.

This clone has more than one count but fewer than ten. This sequence joins TRBV4-3 and TRBJ1-6; possibly TRBD1 for D (5 bases). CDR1 and CDR2 (germline): LGHNA, YSLEER. V lost 4 bases and J lost 4, with 17 bases in between. This CDR3 region has 17 residues. CDR3 protein: CASSPGSGNGYNSPLHF. CDR3 nucleotide sequence: TGCGCCAGCAGCCCTGGGTCAGGGAATGGTTATAATTCACCCCTCCACTTT.